The 25 T cell receptor beta chains given below trace back to one sample, sequenced in a study of radiation and T cells in renal cell carcinoma. Documented time point: baseline pretreatment blood. Treatment of the sample: 15 Gy SBRT to primary tumor, nephrectomy 4 weeks later. Clones were read by immunoSEQ multiplex PCR, and TCRdb kept only the in-frame ones, dropping some. The profile shows 130,000 or so clones, about 88% of them singletons. Source: blood, taken from a patient whose treatment included radiotherapy and nephrectomy. The receptors derive from a woman aged 45-60 years with renal cell carcinoma.

V usage is TRBV30 and J usage is TRBJ1-4, with 10 bases that match TRBD1. With V trimmed by 1 base and J by 7 bases, 6 bases remained unmatched. The germline gives CDR1 GTSNPN, CDR2 SVGIG (reference sequence). The CDR3 runs to 15 residues. The CDR3 reads CAWSGTGGRSEKLFF. CDR3 nucleotides: TGTGCCTGGAGTGGGACAGGGGGACGTAGTGAAAAACTGTTTTTT. The full variable domain, with the rest looked up from reference TRBV30 and TRBJ1-4, is SQTIHQWPATLVQPVGSPLSLECTVEGTSNPNLYWYRQAAGRGLQLLFYSVGIGQISSEVPQNLSASRPQDRQFILSSKKLLLSDSGFYLCAWSGTGGRSEKLFFGSGTQLSVL.

This chain links TRBV7-6 with TRBJ1-4; weak D call: TRBD1 (6 bases). Germline CDR1 reads SGHVS; CDR2 reads FNYEAQ. This CDR3 region has 15 residues. V shed 4 bases and J shed 0 bases, with 9 bases lying between them. DNA of the CDR3: TGTGCCAGCAGCTGGGGGGCTGCAACTAATGAAAAACTGTTTTTT. Translating gives CASSWGAATNEKLFF.

The chain is built from TRBV19 and TRBJ1-1; a weak D match, TRBD1 (5 bases). The V end was cut by 9 bases, the J end by 0 bases, with 17 bases between. This CDR3 is 15 amino acids long. Per the germline V gene, CDR1 is LNHDA and CDR2 is SQIVND (reference sequence). The CDR3 coding sequence is TGTGCCAGGGACCGGGACCGCTCAATGAACACTGAAGCTTTCTTT. This sequence encodes CARDRDRSMNTEAFF.

The rearrangement uses TRBV15 and TRBJ1-4; maybe TRBD1 (5 bases). The V gene lost 2 bases and the J gene lost 3 bases, with 13 bases spanning the gap. This CDR3 has 16 residues. Germline V lookup: CDR1 LNHNV, CDR2 YYDKDF (reference sequence). CDR3 nucleotides: TGTGCCACCAGCAGAAAAACCGGGACTTCTAATGAAAAACTGTTTTTT. This sequence encodes CATSRKTGTSNEKLFF.

The chain has TRBV2 and TRBJ1-4, with 10 bases matching TRBD1. The CDR3 is 14 amino acids. Unmatched junction bases numbered 5, after V lost 6 bases and J lost 7 bases. CDR1 is SNHLY and CDR2 is FYNNEI in the germline V gene. In DNA, the CDR3 is TGTGCCAGCAGCGTTGGACAGGGGGGTGAAAAACTGTTTTTT. Translation gives CASSVGQGGEKLFF.

This clone was counted between two and nine times. The rearrangement uses TRBV19 and TRBJ1-1, with D possibly matching TRBD1 (6 bases). The CDR3 consists of 15 residues. Germline loops: CDR1 LNHDA, CDR2 SQIVND (reference sequence). V lost 7 bases to trimming and J lost 2 bases, with 17 bases between them. The CDR3 loop reads CASNTRQDQNTEAFF. The CDR3 DNA follows: TGTGCCAGTAATACAAGACAGGATCAAAACACTGAAGCTTTCTTT.

This chain's CDR3 is CASSPPTGAPGFPNIQYF. The CDR3 nucleotides are TGTGCCAGTAGTCCCCCCACGGGGGCCCCGGGCTTTCCAAACATTCAGTACTTC. The chain combines TRBV19 with TRBJ2-4; tentatively, D is TRBD1 or TRBD2 (6 bases each). The CDR3 has 18 residues. CDR1 and CDR2 (germline): LNHDA, SQIVND (reference sequence). V lost 5 bases to trimming and J lost 6 bases, with 26 bases between them. The full variable domain, with the rest looked up from reference TRBV19 and TRBJ2-4, is DGGITQSPKYLFRKEGQNVTLSCEQNLNHDAMYWYRQDPGQGLRLIYYSQIVNDFQKGDIAEGYSVSREKKESFPLTVTSAQKNPTAFYLCASSPPTGAPGFPNIQYFGAGTRLSVL.

The chain links TRBV7-8 to TRBJ1-5; TRBD1 is a possible D gene (6 bases). The CDR3 covers 15 residues. Germline V CDR1 and CDR2: SGHVS, FQNEAQ. V was trimmed by 1 base and J by 1 base, leaving 8 bases between them. CDR3 sequence: CASSLVQGSNQPQHF. The CDR3 DNA reads as TGTGCCAGCAGCTTAGTACAGGGAAGCAATCAGCCCCAGCATTTT.

The chain recombines TRBV7-2 with TRBJ2-3; no reliable D call. Between the trimmed V and J ends, which lost 3 bases and 3 bases, there was a span of 7 bases. Germline loops: CDR1 SGHTA, CDR2 FQGNSA. CDR3 length: 13 amino acids. CDR3 bases: TGTGCCAGCAGCTTCGGCGGTACAGATACGCAGTATTTT. It encodes CASSFGGTDTQYF.

The chain combines TRBV2 with TRBJ2-3; 13 bases match TRBD2. There are 17 residues in the CDR3. The V segment lost 4 bases and the J segment 1 base; nucleotides outside the gene matches: 5. Germline loops: CDR1 SNHLY, CDR2 FYNNEI. The CDR3, as DNA: TGTGCCAGCAGTGCTGGGACTAGCGGGGCCCGCACAGATACGCAGTATTTT. It specifies CASSAGTSGARTDTQYF.

This clone has just a few counts. One end of the junction fails to match germline, which may point to a read error. The chain carries TRBV5-1 and TRBJ1-1; D might be TRBD1 (5 bases). CDR1 is SGHRS, CDR2 YFSETQ, per germline. The CDR3 extends over 15 amino acids. Here the CDR3 DNA reads TGCGCCAGCAGCTTGGAACCAGGGCGGAACTCTGAAGCTTTCTTT. This translates into CASSLEPGRNSEAFF.

The chain is built from TRBV10-2 and TRBJ2-5; TRBD2 matches 11 bases. The junction had 5 bases not matched to a gene; V was cut back by 10 bases and J by 4 bases. The CDR3 sequence is 13 residues long. Germline CDR1 and CDR2: WSHSY and SAAADI. This CDR3 is CATRLAGIETQYF. CDR3 DNA sequence: TGCGCCACCCGACTAGCGGGGATAGAGACCCAGTACTTC.

The DNA of the CDR3 is TGTGCCAGCAGTGAACCGGGAAAGGTCGGCACTGAAGCTTTCTTT. Encoded protein: CASSEPGKVGTEAFF. V usage is TRBV6-1 and J usage is TRBJ1-1; D is unresolved. The CDR3 contains 15 residues. CDR1 and CDR2 from the germline V gene are MNHNS and SASEGT. V lost 2 bases and J 4 bases, leaving 14 bases between the germline ends.

The genes are TRBV28 and TRBJ1-1; D remains ambiguous. The CDR3 contains 12 residues. The V end lost 8 bases, the J end lost 1 base, and 8 bases lay between the germline ends. CDR1 MDHEN and CDR2 SYDVKM come from the germline V gene. The CDR3 nucleotides are TGTGCCAGCGAACAGCCGAACACTGAAGCTTTCTTT. Translating it yields CASEQPNTEAFF.

The genes are TRBV6-1 and TRBJ2-3; 9 bases fit TRBD1. This CDR3 spans 15 amino acids. V lost 6 bases to trimming and J lost 3 bases; unmatched junction nucleotides: 7. The V gene's germline CDR1 is MNHNS and CDR2 SASEGT. As DNA, the CDR3 is TGTGCCAGCAGGGGAAGACAGGGGGTTACAGATACGCAGTATTTT. Protein: CASRGRQGVTDTQYF.

In its sample, this clone was seen once. The chain has TRBV28 and TRBJ1-2; 10 nucleotides align to TRBD1. This CDR3 contains 13 residues. The V gene end was trimmed by 8 bases and the J gene end by 8 bases; junction bases not matched to a gene: 8. Germline values: CDR1 MDHEN, CDR2 SYDVKM. CDR3 sequence: CASSWGTGEGYTF. DNA for the CDR3: TGTGCCAGCTCCTGGGGGACAGGGGAAGGCTACACCTTC.

The J gene is TRBJ2-5, the V gene TRBV6-6; TRBD2 matches 15 bases. Germline CDR1 reads MNHNY; CDR2 reads SVGAGI (reference sequence). The CDR3 is made up of 16 amino acids. The junction had 3 bases not matched to a gene; V was cut back by 2 bases and J by 5 bases. The CDR3 loop reads CASSYGGTSGRETQYF. In DNA, the CDR3 is TGTGCCAGCAGTTACGGAGGGACTAGCGGGAGGGAGACCCAGTACTTC.

The CDR3 DNA reads TGTGCCAGTAAACCAGGGGAGGGAAGAGGTTCACCCCTCCACTTT. Translated: CASKPGEGRGSPLHF. The V call is TRBV19, the J call TRBJ1-6; possible D gene TRBD1, 6 bases. V was cut by 7 bases and J by 9 bases, with 19 bases left in between. Germline V gives CDR1 LNHDA, CDR2 SQIVND (reference sequence). The length of the CDR3 is 15 residues.

V gene TRBV7-3 combines with J gene TRBJ1-1; D ambiguous. In germline, CDR1 is SGHTA, CDR2 FQGTGA. Trimming took 3 bases from V and 8 from J, leaving 13 bases between them. The CDR3 extends over 13 amino acids. CDR3 nucleotides: TGTGCCAGCAGCTTTTCGGGTGACGGCGAAGCTTTCTTT. Translation gives CASSFSGDGEAFF.

The CDR3 loop reads CAIKDGQNNQPQHF. DNA for the CDR3: TGTGCCATCAAAGACGGTCAGAACAATCAGCCCCAGCATTTT. This chain uses TRBV10-3 with TRBJ1-5; no clear D. CDR3 length equals 14 residues. The germline V and J ends were trimmed by 7 bases and 3 bases, with 13 bases remaining between them. From germline, CDR1 is ENHRY and CDR2 SYGVKD.

This rearrangement joins TRBV6-6 to TRBJ2-3; D call uncertain. The CDR3 runs 11 residues. V was cut by 6 bases and J by 2 bases, with 3 bases left in between. Germline CDR1 is MNHNY and CDR2 is SVGAGI (reference sequence). This CDR3 reads CASRLTDTQYF. The DNA of the CDR3 is TGTGCCAGCAGACTCACAGATACGCAGTATTTT.

The chain uses TRBV5-1 and TRBJ1-2; 8 bases are shared with TRBD1. Trimming cost V 3 bases and J 4 bases; bases outside gene matches: 5. CDR1 and CDR2 from the germline V gene are SGHRS and YFSETQ. CDR3 length: 14 residues. The CDR3 loop reads CASSSSGTGYGYTF. The CDR3 nucleotides are TGCGCCAGCAGCTCTTCCGGGACAGGCTATGGCTACACCTTC.

The J gene is TRBJ1-2, the V gene TRBV5-1; D might be TRBD1 (6 bases). The V and J ends lost 1 base and 7 bases respectively, with 14 bases between them. The CDR3 has 14 amino acids. The germline V gene encodes CDR1 SGHRS and CDR2 YFSETQ. The CDR3 DNA sequence: TGCGCCAGCAGCTTGCGGGACAACCTCTCTGGCTACACCTTC. It translates to CASSLRDNLSGYTF.

This chain connects TRBV7-2 to TRBJ1-2, with D perhaps matching TRBD1 (6 bases). In germline, CDR1 is SGHTA, CDR2 FQGNSA. V lost 1 base and J lost 2, with 8 bases in between. This CDR3 has 14 residues. The CDR3 spells CASSLDRVNYGYTF. In DNA, the CDR3 is TGTGCCAGCAGCTTAGACAGGGTCAACTATGGCTACACCTTC.

This chain joins TRBV5-1 and TRBJ1-2, with 8 nucleotides matching TRBD1. Trimming cost V 0 bases and J 5 bases; bases outside gene matches: 9. The V gene's germline CDR1 is SGHRS and CDR2 YFSETQ. The CDR3 loop spans 16 amino acids. CDR3 in DNA: TGCGCCAGCAGCTTGGACCCAGGGGGCCGGGGATATGGCTACACCTTC. It encodes CASSLDPGGRGYGYTF.